This TCR beta chain originates from a study of shared clonotypes between healthy human individuals. For this clone: Its matching antigen is unknown.

Study-level results: With few donors, the genetic and exposure-history diversity represented was limited. Larger estimated richness was generally seen in naive subsets than in memory subsets. Several donors shared 4.5% to 6.5% of their naive CD4 clonotypes.

Samples underwent the assay at deep level. Here immunoSEQ multiplex PCR was the method, and the copy in TCRdb shows in-frame clones only, minus some. The top ten clones hold approximately 0.38% of a sample with around 1.4 million clones, around 98.5% of them seen once. Trimming cost V 4 bases and J 10 bases, with 22 bases left between them. The CDR3 spans 16 residues. Germline loops: CDR1 SEHNR, CDR2 FQNEAQ (reference sequence). The TCR comes from a man younger than 45 in good health. Sequencing was carried out using naive CD4+ T cells sorted from blood. The sample's subset: CD45RA+ positively selected. V usage is TRBV7-9 and J usage is TRBJ1-4, with D perhaps TRBD1 (6 bases). CDR3 amino acids: CASSSTSLEGVGKLFF. The CDR3 DNA follows: TGTGCCAGCAGCTCAACCTCGCTGGAGGGGGTTGGAAAACTGTTTTTT.